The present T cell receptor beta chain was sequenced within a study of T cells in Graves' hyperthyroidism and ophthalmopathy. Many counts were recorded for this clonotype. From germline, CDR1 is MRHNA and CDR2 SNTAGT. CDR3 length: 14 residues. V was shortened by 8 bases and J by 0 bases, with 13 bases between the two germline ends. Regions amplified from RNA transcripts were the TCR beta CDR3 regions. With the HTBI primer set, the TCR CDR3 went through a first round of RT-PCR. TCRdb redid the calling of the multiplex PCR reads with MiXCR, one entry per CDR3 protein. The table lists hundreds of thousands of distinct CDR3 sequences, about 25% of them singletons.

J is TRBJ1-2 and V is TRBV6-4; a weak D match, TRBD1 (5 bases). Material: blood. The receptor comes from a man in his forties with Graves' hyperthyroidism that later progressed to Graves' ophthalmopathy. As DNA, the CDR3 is TGTGCCAGCTCCCCGGGACCAGCTAACTATGGCTACACCTTC. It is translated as CASSPGPANYGYTF.